The 15 T cell receptor beta chains in this list originate from one sample, sequenced in a study of T cells after yellow fever vaccination. TCRdb called the 5' RACE reads again in MiXCR, with one record for every CDR3 protein. The sample holds over 130,000 distinct CDR3 sequences, 7.7% seen once. Sample: CD4+ T cells sorted from PBMCs, taken 5 days after the yellow fever booster vaccination. These receptors were collected from a man under 40 who received the YFV17D yellow fever vaccine.

This clonotype was observed many times. This chain joins TRBV20-1 and TRBJ2-5; 7 nucleotides agree with TRBD2. The V segment lost 2 bases and the J segment 4 bases; nucleotides outside the gene matches: 4. The germline CDR1 and CDR2 sequences are DFQATT and SNEGSKA (reference sequence). The CDR3 covers 13 residues. CDR3 sequence reads: CSARSGRGETQYF. CDR3 coding DNA: TGCAGTGCTAGATCAGGGAGGGGAGAGACCCAGTACTTC.

This clonotype was seen many times. The chain combines TRBV5-6 with TRBJ1-6, with D perhaps matching TRBD1 (5 bases). CDR1 SGHDT and CDR2 YYEEEE come from the germline V gene. The CDR3 spans 13 residues. Trimming removed 6 bases from V and 7 bases from J, with 11 bases in between. CDR3 DNA sequence: TGTGCCAGCACCCCAGGGCCGAATTCACCCCTCCACTTT. Its protein product is CASTPGPNSPLHF.

This clonotype has a count of ten or more. The chain combines TRBV12-3 or TRBV12-4 with TRBJ2-2, with 7 bases identical to TRBD1. The CDR3 is 14 amino acids. The J segment lost 7 bases and the V segment lost 7 bases, leaving 9 bases of the junction unmatched. The CDR3 region has the DNA TGTGCCAGCAACAGGGGCGTCGTTAACGGGGAGCTGTTTTTT. This translates into CASNRGVVNGELFF.

The V gene is TRBV20-1, the J gene TRBJ2-7, with 12 bases fitting TRBD2. The CDR3 has 15 residues. CDR1 is DFQATT, CDR2 SNEGSKA, per germline (reference sequence). V lost 0 bases, J lost 9 bases, and 9 bases stayed unmatched. The CDR3 region is CSARDRLAGGTAQYF. As DNA, the CDR3 is TGCAGTGCTAGAGATCGGCTAGCGGGAGGGACCGCGCAGTACTTC.

The rearrangement joins TRBV4-3 to TRBJ1-5; D gene uncertain. CDR3 length: 14 amino acids. CDR1 is LGHNA, CDR2 YSLEER, per germline. Deletions cut 4 bases from V and 0 bases from J, with 7 bases between. CDR3 DNA sequence: TGCGCCAGCAGCCTCGGACCTAGCAATCAGCCCCAGCATTTT. Protein: CASSLGPSNQPQHF.

This clonotype was detected ten times or more. V gene TRBV24-1 combines with J gene TRBJ2-1, with D possibly being TRBD2 (6 bases). The CDR3 contains 14 residues. V gave up 9 bases and J gave up 1 base, with 12 bases separating them. From germline, CDR1 is KGHDR and CDR2 SFDVKD. The CDR3 protein is CATQRRESYNEQFF. The DNA of the CDR3 is TGTGCCACCCAGCGGCGGGAATCCTACAATGAGCAGTTCTTC.

This clonotype was seen repeatedly, ten times or more. J is TRBJ2-1 and V is TRBV20-1; TRBD2 agrees at 9 bases. This CDR3 is 16 amino acids long. Germline CDR1 and CDR2: DFQATT and SNEGSKA (reference sequence). Losses at the gene ends were 0 bases for V and 6 bases for J; bases not matched to a gene: 9. In DNA form, the CDR3 reads TGCAGTGCTAGAGATCCAAATAGCGGGAGCTCCAATGAGCAGTTCTTC. Its translation is CSARDPNSGSSNEQFF.

The chain is built from TRBV29-1 and TRBJ1-1, with D uncertain. The CDR3 extends over 13 amino acids. Per the germline V gene, CDR1 is SQVTM and CDR2 is ANQGSEA. The CDR3, as DNA: TGCAGTCTATTTAGACCCTTGAACACTGAAGCTTTCTTT. Translating gives CSLFRPLNTEAFF.

The V call is TRBV3-1, the J call TRBJ1-2; maybe TRBD1 (5 bases). CDR1 and CDR2 (germline): LGHDT, YNNKEL (reference sequence). Trimming shortened V by 6 bases and J by 4 bases, and 18 bases separated the two germline ends. The CDR3 sequence is 15 residues long. The DNA for the CDR3 is TGTGCCAGCAGGGGACTCGCGGGTAGTGGCTATGGCTACACCTTC. It codes for CASRGLAGSGYGYTF. Together with reference TRBV3-1 and TRBJ1-2, the CDR3 gives the full variable domain: DTAVSQTPKYLVTQMGNDKSIKCEQNLGHDTMYWYKQDSKKFLKIMFSYNNKELIINETVPNRFSPKSPDKAHLNLHINSLELGDSAVYFCASRGLAGSGYGYTFGSGTRLTVV.

This clonotype appeared a few times. One junction end disagrees with the germline gene, perhaps due to a read error. The chain is built from TRBV30 and TRBJ1-4, with TRBD1 identical over 7 bases. Germline CDR1 GTSNPN, CDR2 SVGIG (reference sequence). The CDR3 extends over 16 amino acids. Written as DNA, the CDR3 is TGTGCCTGGAGCGGTCTCTGGGACAGAGGGAATGACAAACTGTTTTTT. Translation: CAWSGLWDRGNDKLFF.

This clonotype was counted at least ten times. In nucleotides, the CDR3 is TGTGCCATCAGTGACCTGGGGGGTAAGGCTTTTAGTGAGCAGTTCTTC. Translating it yields CAISDLGGKAFSEQFF. The chain recombines TRBV10-3 with TRBJ2-1, with D possibly TRBD2 on 6 matching bases. The CDR3 contains 16 residues. The ends were cut back, 3 bases at V and 9 bases at J, with 21 bases in the middle. Germline V gene lookup returns CDR1 ENHRY and CDR2 SYGVKD.

This clonotype was found many times. The chain has TRBV5-6 and TRBJ2-2; D unclear. CDR3 length: 14 amino acids. Trimming removed 0 bases at V and 5 bases at J, with 8 bases between. Germline V gene sequence: CDR1 SGHDT, CDR2 YYEEEE. In nucleotides, the CDR3 is TGTGCCAGCAGCTTGGTCGCTAAGACCGGGGAGCTGTTTTTT. Translating gives CASSLVAKTGELFF.

On this clonotype: A read error is possible here, since a much larger clone lies one base away. This rearrangement joins TRBV5-1 to TRBJ2-3; a possible D gene is TRBD1 (6 bases). The CDR3 extends over 16 amino acids. CDR1 and CDR2 (germline): SGHRS, YFSETQ. The CDR3 DNA follows: TGCGTCAGCAGCCTCCCTCGAGACAGGAGCACAGATACGCAGTATTTT. This encodes CVSSLPRDRSTDTQYF.

This clonotype occurred many times. At one boundary the junction diverges from the germline segment, which might be a read error. The CDR3 loop reads CATSFGQGNNGELFF. The CDR3 DNA reads as TGTGCCACCAGCTTCGGACAGGGAAACAACGGGGAGCTGTTTTTT. The V and J genes are TRBV15 and TRBJ2-2, with 8 positions matching TRBD1. Germline V gene sequence: CDR1 LNHNV, CDR2 YYDKDF (reference sequence). The CDR3 has 15 amino acids.

This clonotype was detected many times. This chain uses TRBV20-1 with TRBJ1-1; TRBD1 matches at 7 bases. Germline values: CDR1 DFQATT, CDR2 SNEGSKA (reference sequence). V trimming: 6 bases; J trimming: 0 bases; junction bases outside the gene matches: 10. The CDR3 length is 15 residues. CDR3 sequence (DNA): TGCAGTGCACCCCCTCAGACAGGGATGAACACTGAAGCTTTCTTT. Protein product: CSAPPQTGMNTEAFF.